The 16 T cell receptor beta chains below all came from one sample that was sequenced in a study of T cells in Graves' hyperthyroidism and ophthalmopathy. RNA transcripts yielded amplified TCR beta CDR3 regions. The TCR CDR3 first-round RT-PCR relied on the HTBI primer set. TCRdb passed the multiplex PCR reads through MiXCR, listing each CDR3 protein once. The sample includes about 540,000 distinct CDR3 sequences, more than 45% of them seen just once. The sequenced material came from peripheral blood or thyroid tissue (not recorded which). These receptors all stem from a young woman with Graves' hyperthyroidism.

This clonotype occurred once. The genes are TRBV6-1 and TRBJ2-7; 7 nucleotides line up with TRBD1. This CDR3 region has 12 residues. CDR1 MNHNS and CDR2 SASEGT come from the germline V gene. V trimming: 6 bases; J trimming: 4 bases; junction bases outside the gene matches: 3. CDR3 DNA: TGTGCCAGCAGGTCGGGACAGTACGAGCAGTACTTC. This encodes CASRSGQYEQYF.

The DNA of the CDR3 is TGTGCCAGCAGCTTAGGACAGATCGGCTACGAGCAGTACTTC. Translation gives CASSLGQIGYEQYF. The chain is built from TRBV7-4 and TRBJ2-7; a possible D gene is TRBD1 (5 bases). Trimming pared 1 base from V and 3 bases from J, leaving 10 bases between. The CDR3 is 14 residues long. Per the germline V gene, CDR1 is SGHVT and CDR2 is SQSDAQ. The complete variable domain, with remaining parts taken from reference TRBV7-4 and TRBJ2-7, reads GAGVSQSPRYKVAKRGRDVALRCDSISGHVTLYWYRQTLGQGSEVLTYSQSDAQRDKSGRPSGRFSAERPERSVSTLKIQRTEQGDSAVYLCASSLGQIGYEQYFGPGTRLTVT.

This clonotype has a handful of counts. The chain carries TRBV20-1 and TRBJ1-1; D is undetermined. Germline lookup yields CDR1 DFQATT and CDR2 SNEGSKA (reference sequence). Trimming pared 2 bases from V and 3 bases from J, leaving 13 bases between. This CDR3 contains 14 residues. CDR3 DNA sequence: TGCAGTGCTAGACCACCCGACCGGTACACTGAAGCTTTCTTT. Protein product: CSARPPDRYTEAFF.

The CDR3 DNA follows: TGTGCCAGTACCCCCGGGGGCGGGAGGGCCTACGAGCAGTACTTC. It codes for CASTPGGGRAYEQYF. The chain has TRBV19 and TRBJ2-7, with 9 bases that match TRBD2. The length of the CDR3 is 15 residues. Germline V CDR1 and CDR2: LNHDA, SQIVND (reference sequence). V trimming: 7 bases; J trimming: 2 bases; junction bases outside the gene matches: 9. Full variable domain (missing parts from reference TRBV19 and TRBJ2-7): DGGITQSPKYLFRKEGQNVTLSCEQNLNHDAMYWYRQDPGQGLRLIYYSQIVNDFQKGDIAEGYSVSREKKESFPLTVTSAQKNPTAFYLCASTPGGGRAYEQYFGPGTRLTVT.

The genes are TRBV7-6 and TRBJ2-7; the D is unclear. The CDR3 consists of 14 residues. CDR1 is SGHVS and CDR2 is FNYEAQ in the germline V gene. V gave up 5 bases and J gave up 2 bases, with 13 bases separating them. The CDR3 loop reads CASSRRADPYEQYF. CDR3 DNA: TGTGCCAGCAGCAGACGGGCAGACCCCTACGAGCAGTACTTC.

V and J are TRBV4-3 and TRBJ2-7, with D unclear. Germline V gene data show CDR1 as LGHNA and CDR2 as YSLEER. This CDR3 region has 15 residues. V lost 1 base and J 4 bases, leaving 14 bases between the germline ends. This CDR3 is CASSQGVRSPYEQYF. In DNA, the CDR3 is TGCGCCAGCAGCCAAGGGGTCAGGTCCCCATACGAGCAGTACTTC.

There are a few counts of this clonotype. V usage is TRBV12-3 or TRBV12-4 and J usage is TRBJ1-6; 8 nucleotides match TRBD1. The V segment lost 7 bases and the J segment 7 bases; nucleotides outside the gene matches: 6. The CDR3 covers 14 residues. CDR3 bases: TGTGCCAGCACCCAGGGGGCGGGCAATTCACCCCTCCACTTT. Its translation is CASTQGAGNSPLHF.

Only a few counts were recorded for this clonotype. V usage is TRBV7-8 and J usage is TRBJ2-7; tentative D call: TRBD1 (5 bases). Trimming took 1 base from V and 2 from J, leaving 12 bases between them. This CDR3 contains 15 residues. CDR1 and CDR2 from the germline V gene are SGHVS and FQNEAQ. The DNA of the CDR3 is TGTGCCAGCAGCTTAGATAGAACAGGCACCTACGAGCAGTACTTC. The encoded protein is CASSLDRTGTYEQYF.

V usage is TRBV7-2 and J usage is TRBJ2-7; the D gene is possibly TRBD1 (5 bases). Germline CDR1 is SGHTA and CDR2 is FQGNSA. The CDR3 extends over 13 amino acids. The V gene lost 8 bases and the J gene lost 3 bases, with 14 bases spanning the gap. The CDR3 DNA reads as TGTGCCAGCGGCCGCGGCAGGGACTACGAGCAGTACTTC. Its protein is CASGRGRDYEQYF.

This clonotype showed up just a few times. The V and J genes are TRBV24-1 and TRBJ1-1; D perhaps matches TRBD1 (6 bases). Germline assignment: CDR1 KGHDR and CDR2 SFDVKD. Between the trimmed V and J ends, which lost 0 bases and 6 bases, there was a span of 25 bases. CDR3 length equals 19 residues. In nucleotides, the CDR3 is TGTGCCACCAGTGATTTGTTGCAGGGTAAGGGTCCTAACAGGGCTGAAGCTTTCTTT. It yields the protein CATSDLLQGKGPNRAEAFF.

This clonotype has ten or more counts. The chain is built from TRBV7-3 and TRBJ1-1, with D possibly TRBD1 on 5 matching bases. Germline loops: CDR1 SGHTA, CDR2 FQGTGA. The CDR3 has 13 amino acids. Trimming took off 8 bases at V and 5 bases at J, with 15 bases between the two ends. CDR3 coding DNA: TGTGCCAGCTCCCAACGGGGGAGGACTGAAGCTTTCTTT. This codes for CASSQRGRTEAFF.

V is TRBV7-2 and J is TRBJ2-7, with D unresolved. V lost 5 bases to trimming and J lost 5 bases, with 16 bases between them. CDR3 length: 14 residues. The germline gives CDR1 SGHTA, CDR2 FQGNSA. CDR3 protein: CASSVGNQLNEQYF. The CDR3 DNA is TGTGCCAGCAGCGTAGGGAATCAGCTCAACGAGCAGTACTTC.

The V and J genes are TRBV11-2 and TRBJ2-5, with D perhaps matching TRBD1 (6 bases). Per the germline V gene, CDR1 is SGHAT and CDR2 is FQNNGV. The ends were cut back, 5 bases at V and 1 base at J, with 14 bases in the middle. The CDR3 loop spans 15 amino acids. CDR3 in DNA: TGTGCCAGCAGCCCCCGTGGGGGCCTCCAAGAGACCCAGTACTTC. Amino acids: CASSPRGGLQETQYF.

Worth noting for this clonotype: A read error may produce the germline difference seen at one junction end. CDR3 DNA sequence: TGTACCAGCAGCTTATCTTTGGTGGGCGGATCCTACGAGCAGTACTTC. Translating gives CTSSLSLVGGSYEQYF. The chain is built from TRBV7-9 and TRBJ2-7; D is uncertain. Per germline, CDR1 SEHNR and CDR2 FQNEAQ (reference sequence). The CDR3 spans 16 residues.

This clonotype appeared many times. The rearrangement uses TRBV24-1 and TRBJ1-1; the D gene is possibly TRBD1 (5 bases). The CDR3 is 13 residues long. In germline, CDR1 is KGHDR, CDR2 SFDVKD. V lost 3 bases to trimming and J lost 8 bases, with 12 bases between them. CDR3 sequence: CATSDKPGTEAFF. CDR3 DNA sequence: TGTGCCACCAGTGATAAACCAGGGACCGAAGCTTTCTTT.

The chain couples TRBV15 to TRBJ1-2, with 9 nucleotides matching TRBD1. Germline V gene sequence: CDR1 LNHNV, CDR2 YYDKDF (reference sequence). The V and J ends lost 3 bases and 7 bases, in that order; junction bases with no gene match: 3. The CDR3 has 13 residues. As DNA, the CDR3 is TGTGCCACCAGCAGCAGGACAGGGGCTGGCTACACCTTC. Its translation is CATSSRTGAGYTF.